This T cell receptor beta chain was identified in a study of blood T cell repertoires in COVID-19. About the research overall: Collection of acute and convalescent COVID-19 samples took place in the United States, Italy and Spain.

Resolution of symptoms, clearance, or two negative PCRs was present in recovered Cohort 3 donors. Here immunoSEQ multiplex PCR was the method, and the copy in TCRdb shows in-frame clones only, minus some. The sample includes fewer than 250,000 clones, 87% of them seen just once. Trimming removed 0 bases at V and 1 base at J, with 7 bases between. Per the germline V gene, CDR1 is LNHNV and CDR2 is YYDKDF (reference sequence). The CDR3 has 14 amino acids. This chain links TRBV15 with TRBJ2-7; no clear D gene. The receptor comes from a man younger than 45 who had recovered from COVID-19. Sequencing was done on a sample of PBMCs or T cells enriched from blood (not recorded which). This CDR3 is CATSREQVSYEQYF. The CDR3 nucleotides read TGTGCCACCAGCAGAGAGCAGGTTTCCTACGAGCAGTACTTC.